This TCR beta chain was identified during a study of cytomegalovirus exposure and HLA in healthy donors. General observations from the study: Cytomegalovirus-associated status was assigned to approximately 160 TCR beta chains. Follow-up analysis found HLA locus-dependent TCR association rates, highest for DRB1 and lowest for HLA-C.

Remarks on this clone: Its antigen is not identified.

Use of 60 Vbeta and 13 Jbeta primers characterized the PCR. This table comes from immunoSEQ multiplex PCR, and its TCRdb copy is limited to in-frame clones, with some not included. The sample contains about 130,000 clones, 75% to 85% of which appear only once. The TCR originated in a man aged 35-49 years in good health and CMV-seronegative. Sequencing was performed on PBMCs.

Written as DNA, the CDR3 is TGTGCCAGCAGCTTAACACGCGGGCAGTCTATCGATAGCAATCAGCCCCAGCATTTT. Its translation: CASSLTRGQSIDSNQPQHF. The chain joins TRBV7-9 to TRBJ1-5; D not resolved. The germline V gene has CDR1 SEHNR and CDR2 FQNEAQ (reference sequence). Trimming pared 2 bases from V and 0 bases from J, leaving 20 bases between. The CDR3 is 19 amino acids. Drawing the rest from reference TRBV7-9 and TRBJ1-5, the complete variable domain is DTGVSQNPRHKITKRGQNVTFRCDPISEHNRLYWYRQTLGQGPEFLTYFQNEAQLEKSRLLSDRFSAERPKGSFSTLEIQRTEQGDSAMYLCASSLTRGQSIDSNQPQHFGDGTRLSIL.